Reported below is one TCR beta chain. The antigen is not known. This table comes from immunoSEQ multiplex PCR, and its TCRdb copy is limited to in-frame clones, with some not included. The sample records more than 95,000 clones, approximately 85% being singletons. The sample originates from a study of T cell responses to AZD1222 COVID-19 vaccine. The study, taken as a whole, reports: Baseline serology detected seropositivity in only 5 or 6 AZD1222 recipients.

The specimen was peripheral blood, collected 28 days after the second AZD1222 dose. The TCR comes from an adult who received the AZD1222 COVID-19 vaccine.

In DNA, the CDR3 is TGTGCCAGCAGCTTAGGTGGTAGCGGGGGCTACAATGAGCAGTTCTTC. This codes for CASSLGGSGGYNEQFF. The chain combines TRBV7-3 with TRBJ2-1; 9 nucleotides align to TRBD2. The ends lost 2 bases at V and 3 bases at J; junction bases unmatched: 5. CDR1 and CDR2 (germline): SGHTA, FQGTGA. The CDR3 loop spans 16 amino acids.